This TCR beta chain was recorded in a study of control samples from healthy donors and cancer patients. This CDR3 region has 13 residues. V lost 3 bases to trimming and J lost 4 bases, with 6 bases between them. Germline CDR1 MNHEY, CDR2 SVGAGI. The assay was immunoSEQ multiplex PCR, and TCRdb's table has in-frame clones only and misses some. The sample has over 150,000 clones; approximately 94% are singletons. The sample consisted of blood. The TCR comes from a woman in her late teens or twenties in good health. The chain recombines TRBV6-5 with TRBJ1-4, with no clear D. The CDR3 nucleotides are TGTGCCAGCAGTTATCGGTTTAATGAAAAACTGTTTTTT. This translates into CASSYRFNEKLFF.